The clone carrying this TCR beta chain occurred many times. Germline CDR1 and CDR2: DFQATT and SNEGSKA (reference sequence). Trimming at V came to 1 base and at J to 2 bases, leaving 8 bases not matched to a gene. There are 16 residues in the CDR3. This entry is derived from a study of CD8+CD57+ T cells in acquired aplastic anemia. Background on the study: Healthy donors averaged about 10 million reads for CD4+ cells.

The TCR beta profiling, which covered VDJ combination and CDR3 sequence, was carried out using genomic DNA as the template. In TCRdb, the reads were re-called with MiXCR into one record per CDR3 protein. This table holds 350,000 to 450,000 distinct CDR3 sequences, around 72% found once. Sequencing used sorted CD4+, CD8+, or CD8+CD57+ T cells (not recorded which) from PBMCs. This clonotype was sampled from a human donor in good health, serving as a control. This sequence joins TRBV20-1 and TRBJ2-5; 9 nucleotides align to TRBD2. In nucleotides, the CDR3 is TGCAGTGCTAGAGCTTGGGTAGCGGGGGCACAAGAGACCCAGTACTTC. This codes for CSARAWVAGAQETQYF.